The 5 T cell receptor beta chains listed next were all sequenced from one sample in a study of molecular identifiers for immune sequencing clone quantification. Each CDR3 protein is one row after TCRdb ran MiXCR on the PCR reads. The data hold a few hundred thousand distinct CDR3 sequences, with approximately 25% observed a single time. The specimen was naive CD8+ T cells from blood, with Jurkat cell RNA spiked in. Subset here: FACS-sorted CD8+CD4-CCR7+CD45RA+ naive T cells. Receptors originate from a human donor in good health. Some libraries in this study had Jurkat cell RNA spiked in.

This sequence joins TRBV7-9 and TRBJ2-3, with 7 nucleotides matching TRBD1. This CDR3 region has 17 residues. Germline loops: CDR1 SEHNR, CDR2 FQNEAQ (reference sequence). J was trimmed by 0 bases and V by 0 bases; bases with no gene match: 6. The chain's CDR3 is CASSLAAGQVSTDTQYF. The CDR3 DNA is TGTGCCAGCAGCTTAGCGGCCGGACAGGTTAGCACAGATACGCAGTATTTT.

The V call is TRBV27, the J call TRBJ2-7; TRBD1 matches at 7 bases. CDR3 length: 15 residues. V was pared by 2 bases and J by 3 bases, with 7 bases of the junction left unmatched. Germline CDR1 and CDR2: MNHEY and SMNVEV (reference sequence). The CDR3 DNA follows: TGTGCCAGCAGTTTAAGGGGGACAGATCACTACGAGCAGTACTTC. Protein product: CASSLRGTDHYEQYF.

This sequence joins TRBV12-3 or TRBV12-4 and TRBJ2-3; the match to TRBD1 covers 10 bases. V trimming: 5 bases; J trimming: 14 bases; junction bases outside the gene matches: 7. The CDR3 is 12 amino acids. The CDR3 DNA is TGTGCCAGCAGTCCAGGGACAGGGGTCATGTATTTT. It encodes CASSPGTGVMYF.

This clonotype was observed at least ten times. CDR3 sequence: CASSYGSGTGELFF. CDR3 DNA sequence: TGTGCCAGCAGTTACGGGTCCGGTACCGGGGAGCTGTTTTTT. This chain connects TRBV6-5 to TRBJ2-2; D remains ambiguous. With 2 bases removed from V and 5 bases from J, the gap between germline ends came to 9 bases. The CDR3 sequence is 14 residues long. The germline CDR1 and CDR2 sequences are MNHEY and SVGAGI.

The gene calls are TRBV24-1 and TRBJ2-3, with TRBD2 matching 13 bases. CDR1 and CDR2 from the germline V gene are KGHDR and SFDVKD. The CDR3 covers 17 residues. The junction had 10 bases not matched to a gene; V was cut back by 6 bases and J by 5 bases. As DNA, the CDR3 is TGTGCCACCAGTCGGACTAGCGGGGGCCCGGATGAAGATACGCAGTATTTT. Protein sequence: CATSRTSGGPDEDTQYF.